This T cell receptor beta chain was sequenced for a study of cytomegalovirus exposure and HLA in healthy donors. Notes on the study in general: In an earlier analysis, most TCR beta V segments were productive about 87% or about 30% of the time.

Comment on this clone: Its antigen remains unknown.

Trimming pared 4 bases from V and 4 bases from J, leaving 18 bases between. The germline V gene has CDR1 MNHNS and CDR2 SASEGT. This CDR3 contains 16 residues. The PCR used 60 Vbeta and 13 Jbeta primers. Clones were sequenced by immunoSEQ multiplex PCR, and TCRdb holds only the in-frame ones, with some missing. The sample records hundreds of thousands of clones, 82% being singletons. Sequenced material: PBMCs. The chain carries TRBV6-1 and TRBJ2-3; D might be TRBD2 (6 bases). The receptor was derived from a man between 40 and 49 years old in good health and CMV-seropositive. CDR3: CASSGAWGSGADTQYF. The CDR3 coding sequence is TGTGCCAGCAGTGGAGCCTGGGGATCGGGGGCAGATACGCAGTATTTT.